Each of the 7 T cell receptor beta chains below was sequenced from the same sample in a study of response to subunit inactivated influenza vaccine (dated by TCRdb to 2016 to 2019). The method was RT-PCR. TCRdb records Illumina HiSeq 2500 as the sequencer. The public reads were reprocessed in TCRdb via fastp at Q25 and MiXCR, keeping in-frame beta chains. Each CDR3 protein gets just one entry, which takes the most common genes and DNA from the rows behind it. Present in this sample are 860,000 or so distinct CDR3 sequences, less than 25% of which were seen just once. The top ten constitute more than 8.5% of the sample. Sequenced material: PBMCs from blood, taken around 5 days after vaccination. The origin of the receptors is a man aged 50-59 years who received an inactivated influenza vaccine. Donor details come from another sample of the same person, matched by shared clones.

This clonotype has a handful of counts. This chain uses TRBV12-3 or TRBV12-4 with TRBJ1-1, with D tentatively TRBD1 (5 bases). The CDR3 runs 15 residues. The V end lost 5 bases, the J end lost 9 bases, and 22 bases lay between the germline ends. This CDR3 reads CASSPQRLQEFKAFF. CDR3 nucleotides: TGTGCCAGCAGTCCGCAGCGTTTACAGGAGTTTAAAGCTTTCTTT.

In this sample, this clonotype turned up a few times. This chain links TRBV20-1 with TRBJ1-4, with 7 bases lining up with TRBD1. J was trimmed by 5 bases and V by 0 bases; bases with no gene match: 9. Germline-derived CDR1 and CDR2 are DFQATT and SNEGSKA (reference sequence). CDR3 length equals 16 residues. This CDR3 reads CSARDYLRTGNEKLFF. CDR3 sequence (DNA): TGCAGTGCTAGAGATTATCTCCGGACAGGCAATGAAAAACTGTTTTTT.

This clonotype has at least ten counts. The CDR3 DNA sequence: TGTGCCAGCAGTTCAACAGGGTCCTACAATGAGCAGTTCTTC. Translation: CASSSTGSYNEQFF. The chain has TRBV6-2 or TRBV6-3 and TRBJ2-1, with D possibly TRBD1 on 6 matching bases. Trimming removed 4 bases from V and 1 base from J, with 8 bases in between. In germline, CDR1 is MNHEY, CDR2 SVGEGT. The CDR3 covers 14 residues.

Only one count was recorded for this clonotype. The chain combines TRBV4-1 with TRBJ1-5; perhaps TRBD1 as D (6 bases). Germline CDR1 MGHRA, CDR2 YSYEKL. The CDR3 consists of 16 residues. Trimming shortened V by 4 bases and J by 8 bases, and 21 bases separated the two germline ends. CDR3 nucleotide sequence: TGCGCCAGCAGCCTCGGGCAGGGGCAAGTTGGTAAGCCCCAGCATTTT. It translates to CASSLGQGQVGKPQHF.

This clonotype has more than one count but fewer than ten. The V and J genes are TRBV7-2 and TRBJ2-3; no firm D call. CDR3 length: 14 residues. Germline values: CDR1 SGHTA, CDR2 FQGNSA. V was shortened by 1 base and J by 2 bases, with 7 bases between the two germline ends. The CDR3 DNA reads as TGTGCCAGCAGCTTAGACTACCACACAGATACGCAGTATTTT. Amino acids: CASSLDYHTDTQYF.

This clonotype showed up many times. The gene calls are TRBV15 and TRBJ2-1, with D possibly TRBD1 on 5 matching bases. CDR1 and CDR2 from the germline V gene are LNHNV and YYDKDF (reference sequence). V was shortened by 3 bases and J by 6 bases, with 9 bases between the two germline ends. The CDR3 totals 13 residues. The CDR3 nucleotides read TGTGCCACCAGCAGTCGAAGGGGCAATGAGCAGTTCTTC. Its protein product is CATSSRRGNEQFF.

V and J are TRBV28 and TRBJ2-3; D unresolved. CDR3 length: 15 amino acids. Per the germline V gene, CDR1 is MDHEN and CDR2 is SYDVKM. The germline V and J ends were trimmed by 2 bases and 4 bases, with 13 bases remaining between them. This CDR3 is CASSLITRRADTQYF. The DNA for the CDR3 is TGTGCCAGCAGTTTAATAACTCGTCGCGCAGATACGCAGTATTTT.